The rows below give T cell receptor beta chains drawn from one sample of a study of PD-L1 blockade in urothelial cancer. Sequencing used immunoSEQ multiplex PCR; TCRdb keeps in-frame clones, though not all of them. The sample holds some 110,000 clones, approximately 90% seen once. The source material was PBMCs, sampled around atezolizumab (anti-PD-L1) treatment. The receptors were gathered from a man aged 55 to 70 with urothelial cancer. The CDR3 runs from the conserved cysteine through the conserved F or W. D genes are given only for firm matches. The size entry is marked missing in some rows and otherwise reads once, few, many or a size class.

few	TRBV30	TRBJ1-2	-	CAWAQVGYTF	TGTGCCTGGGCACAAGTGGGCTACACCTTC
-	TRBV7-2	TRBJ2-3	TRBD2	CASSRTSGSTDTQYF	TGTGCCAGCAGCCGGACTAGCGGAAGCACAGATACGCAGTATTTT
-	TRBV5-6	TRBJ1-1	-	CASSWGGGKHESFF	TGTGCCAGCAGCTGGGGAGGGGGGAAGCACGAATCTTTCTTT
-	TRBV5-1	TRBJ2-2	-	CASSFTDYTGELFF	TGCGCCAGCAGCTTCACGGACTACACCGGGGAGCTGTTTTTT
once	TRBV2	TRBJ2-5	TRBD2	CASSEWGLEGRETQYF	TGTGCCAGCAGTGAATGGGGACTAGAGGGAAGAGAGACCCAGTACTTC
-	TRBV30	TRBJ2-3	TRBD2	CAWSVGRGDTQYF	TGTGCCTGGAGTGTTGGGAGGGGAGATACGCAGTATTTT
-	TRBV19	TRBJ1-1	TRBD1	CASSLRGRSTEAFF	TGTGCCAGTAGTTTGAGGGGGCGGAGCACTGAAGCTTTCTTT
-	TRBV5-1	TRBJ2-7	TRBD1	CASSLGQGAYEQYF	TGCGCCAGCAGCTTGGGACAGGGGGCTTACGAGCAGTACTTC
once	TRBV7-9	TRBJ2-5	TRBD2	CASSLIGTSGGVKGTQYF	TGTGCCAGCAGCTTAATAGGGACTAGCGGGGGAGTAAAAGGGACCCAGTACTTC
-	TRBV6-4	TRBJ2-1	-	CASKRSAATSYNEQFF	TGTGCCAGCAAGAGGAGTGCGGCAACCTCCTACAATGAGCAGTTCTTC
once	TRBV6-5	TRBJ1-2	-	CASSFGGPDYGYTF	TGTGCCAGCAGTTTCGGGGGGCCTGACTATGGCTACACCTTC
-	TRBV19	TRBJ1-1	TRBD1	CASSQTGTTEAFF	TGTGCCAGTAGCCAGACAGGGACGACTGAAGCTTTCTTT
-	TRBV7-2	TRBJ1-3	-	CASSSLYGSSGNTIYF	TGTGCCAGCAGCTCACTATACGGGAGCTCTGGAAACACCATATATTTT
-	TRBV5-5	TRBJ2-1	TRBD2	CASGGGTSGRPYEQFF	TGTGCCAGCGGTGGAGGGACTAGCGGGAGACCGTATGAGCAGTTCTTC
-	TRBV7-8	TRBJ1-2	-	CASSLGRWTELQSANYGYTF	TGTGCCAGCAGCTTAGGAAGATGGACAGAGTTGCAATCTGCTAACTATGGCTACACCTTC
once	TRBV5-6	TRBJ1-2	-	CASSLGTETYGYTF	TGTGCCAGCAGCTTGGGTACAGAGACCTATGGCTACACCTTC
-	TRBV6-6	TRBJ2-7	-	CASSYLTDSYEQYF	TGTGCCAGCAGTTATCTGACAGACTCCTACGAGCAGTACTTC
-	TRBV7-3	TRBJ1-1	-	CASSGQRGLRMNTEAFF	TGTGCCAGCAGCGGCCAGAGGGGACTCCGAATGAACACTGAAGCTTTCTTT
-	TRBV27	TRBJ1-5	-	CASSLRVVYQPQHF	TGTGCCAGCAGTTTAAGAGTTGTGTATCAGCCCCAGCATTTT
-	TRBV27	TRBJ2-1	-	CASSLGFTGYNEQFF	TGTGCCAGCAGTCTTGGTTTTACGGGCTACAATGAGCAGTTCTTC
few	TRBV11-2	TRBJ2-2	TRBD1	CASSLRQGNTGELFF	TGTGCCAGCAGCCTCAGACAGGGGAACACCGGGGAGCTGTTTTTT
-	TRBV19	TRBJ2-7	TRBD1	CATKQGVIPYEQYF	TGTGCCACCAAACAGGGGGTAATACCCTACGAGCAGTACTTC
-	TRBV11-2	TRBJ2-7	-	CASSRSYEQYF	TGTGCCAGCTCCCGGTCCTACGAGCAGTACTTC
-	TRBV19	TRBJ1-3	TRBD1	CASSTGQFSGNTIYF	TGTGCCAGTAGTACGGGACAGTTCTCTGGAAACACCATATATTTT
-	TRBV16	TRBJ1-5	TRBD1	CASSPTGQGNNQPQHF	TGTGCCAGCAGCCCCACGGGACAGGGGAACAATCAGCCCCAGCATTTT
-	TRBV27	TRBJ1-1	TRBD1	CASSFGQGVTEAFF	TGTGCCAGCAGTTTTGGACAGGGGGTCACTGAAGCTTTCTTT
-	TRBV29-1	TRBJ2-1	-	CSGQSYNEQFF	TGCAGCGGACAGTCCTACAATGAGCAGTTCTTC
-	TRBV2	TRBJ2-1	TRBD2	CASSEAGLAGADASYNEQFF	TGTGCCAGCAGTGAAGCGGGGCTAGCGGGGGCCGACGCTTCCTACAATGAGCAGTTCTTC
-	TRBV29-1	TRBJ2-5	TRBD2	CSVWVGGRGQETQYF	TGCAGCGTTTGGGTAGGCGGGAGAGGCCAAGAGACCCAGTACTTC
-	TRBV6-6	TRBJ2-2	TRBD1	CASSYPQGVTGELFF	TGTGCCAGCAGTTACCCTCAGGGGGTGACCGGGGAGCTGTTTTTT
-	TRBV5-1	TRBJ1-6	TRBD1	CASSLGDRGLALHF	TGCGCCAGCAGCTTGGGGGACAGGGGATTAGCCCTCCACTTT
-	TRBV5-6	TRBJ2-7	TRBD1	CASSLGGDRGLDEQYF	TGTGCCAGCAGCTTGGGGGGGGACAGGGGGCTGGACGAGCAGTACTTC
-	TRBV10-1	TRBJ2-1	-	CASSKSTYNEQFF	TGCGCCAGCAGTAAATCTACCTACAATGAGCAGTTCTTC